One sample yielded the 18 T cell receptor beta chains listed below, sequenced in a study of blood T cells in healthy people across ages. For the second PCR, which ran for about 7 to 11 cycles, a sample-barcoded 5' primer and a J-beta primer mix were used. Each CDR3 protein gets one entry after TCRdb re-called the 5' RACE reads with MiXCR. The data show under 1,000,000 distinct CDR3 sequences, with 46% seen just once and 15% to 20% held by the top ten. Sequencing used blood. All receptors derive from an elderly man in good health.

This clonotype was seen many times. V usage is TRBV20-1 and J usage is TRBJ2-2; D may correspond to TRBD1 or TRBD2 (5 bases each). This CDR3 is 14 amino acids long. V was pared by 5 bases and J by 4 bases, with 14 bases between. CDR1 is DFQATT, CDR2 SNEGSKA, per germline (reference sequence). CDR3: CSASRDPPTGELFF. DNA for the CDR3: TGCAGTGCTTCCCGGGACCCGCCCACCGGGGAGCTGTTTTTT.

The chain links TRBV5-1 to TRBJ2-3, with no clear D. Germline V gives CDR1 SGHRS, CDR2 YFSETQ. The CDR3 runs 16 residues. Trimming took off 0 bases at V and 4 bases at J, with 15 bases between the two ends. The chain's CDR3 is CASSLGSWGSSDTQYF. CDR3 nucleotides: TGCGCCAGCAGCTTGGGTAGCTGGGGTAGTTCAGATACGCAGTATTTT.

The CDR3 DNA is TGCAGCGTTGAAGAAGCGGGGGAGGGCAATCAGCCCCAGCATTTT. This encodes CSVEEAGEGNQPQHF. The rearrangement joins TRBV29-1 to TRBJ1-5; D might be TRBD1 (5 bases). Trimming took 0 bases from V and 2 from J, leaving 11 bases between them. The germline CDR1 and CDR2 sequences are SQVTM and ANQGSEA. This CDR3 spans 15 amino acids.

The genes are TRBV10-3 and TRBJ2-2; 8 bases agree with TRBD2. The V gene end was trimmed by 8 bases and the J gene end by 4 bases; junction bases not matched to a gene: 15. CDR1 is ENHRY, CDR2 SYGVKD, per germline. The CDR3 spans 17 residues. The CDR3 loop is CAIGSGAAGGLTGELFF. As DNA, the CDR3 is TGTGCCATCGGCAGTGGAGCGGCGGGAGGCCTCACCGGGGAGCTGTTTTTT.

The V and J genes are TRBV20-1 and TRBJ2-7; D is perhaps TRBD2 (6 bases). From germline, CDR1 is DFQATT and CDR2 SNEGSKA (reference sequence). V was cut by 1 base and J by 4 bases, with 14 bases left in between. CDR3 size: 14 residues. The CDR3 DNA reads TGCAGTGCTAGAGCTAGCGCAGGTTCGTACGAGCAGTACTTC. It codes for CSARASAGSYEQYF.

V usage is TRBV20-1 and J usage is TRBJ2-7; 7 bases fit TRBD2. The germline CDR1 and CDR2 sequences are DFQATT and SNEGSKA (reference sequence). The CDR3 extends over 14 amino acids. V shed 5 bases and J 1 base; nucleotides not matched to a gene: 8. The CDR3 region is CSALRAGDSYEQYF. The CDR3 nucleotides read TGCAGTGCTCTGCGGGCGGGAGATTCCTACGAGCAGTACTTC.

The V and J genes are TRBV29-1 and TRBJ2-6; D call uncertain. The CDR3 covers 13 residues. CDR1 and CDR2 from the germline V gene are SQVTM and ANQGSEA. The ends were cut back, 7 bases at V and 0 bases at J, with 7 bases in the middle. The CDR3 DNA follows: TGCAGCGCGTGGGTCTCTGGGGCCAACGTCCTGACTTTC. Translation: CSAWVSGANVLTF.

The J gene is TRBJ2-7, the V gene TRBV10-3; 9 nucleotides line up with TRBD1. This CDR3 has 14 residues. Germline assignment: CDR1 ENHRY and CDR2 SYGVKD. Trimming took 6 bases from V and 4 from J; bases not matched to a gene: 7. Written as DNA, the CDR3 is TGTGCCATCAGACCGGGACAGGGTAATTACGAGCAGTACTTC. It encodes CAIRPGQGNYEQYF.

The rearrangement joins TRBV7-9 to TRBJ2-7; unclear D gene. Germline CDR1 is SEHNR and CDR2 is FQNEAQ (reference sequence). The CDR3 sequence is 13 residues long. Deletions cut 3 bases from V and 5 bases from J, with 11 bases between. The chain's CDR3 is CASSLDGPHEQYF. DNA of the CDR3: TGTGCCAGCAGCTTGGACGGTCCGCACGAGCAGTACTTC. Filled out from reference TRBV7-9 and TRBJ2-7, the complete variable domain reads DTGVSQNPRHKITKRGQNVTFRCDPISEHNRLYWYRQTLGQGPEFLTYFQNEAQLEKSRLLSDRFSAERPKGSFSTLEIQRTEQGDSAMYLCASSLDGPHEQYFGPGTRLTVT.

This clonotype was picked up a small number of times. V is TRBV12-3 or TRBV12-4 and J is TRBJ2-1, with 8 bases identical to TRBD1. Trimming cost V 4 bases and J 5 bases; bases outside gene matches: 10. The CDR3 is 16 amino acids. CDR3 amino acids: CASSSQTGVGHNEQFF. In DNA, the CDR3 is TGTGCCAGCAGTTCGCAGACAGGGGTCGGGCACAATGAGCAGTTCTTC.

The chain links TRBV7-2 to TRBJ2-4; 8 nucleotides align to TRBD2. The junction had 16 bases not matched to a gene; V was cut back by 5 bases and J by 13 bases. Germline V CDR1 and CDR2: SGHTA, FQGNSA. This CDR3 spans 15 amino acids. CDR3 bases: TGTGCCAGCAGCCCCAGTACTAGCGGAGGGGACAAGCAGTACTTC. It is translated as CASSPSTSGGDKQYF.

The gene calls are TRBV27 and TRBJ2-7; the match to TRBD2 covers 11 bases. This CDR3 spans 14 amino acids. V lost 6 bases and J lost 5; bases outside the gene matches: 6. The V gene's germline CDR1 is MNHEY and CDR2 SMNVEV (reference sequence). The CDR3 spells CASRLAGGLDEQYF. The CDR3 bases are TGTGCCAGCAGATTAGCGGGAGGGCTCGACGAGCAGTACTTC.

Points on this clonotype: Being one base from a much bigger clone, this may be a read error. This rearrangement joins TRBV24-1 to TRBJ2-3; D is possibly TRBD2 (5 bases). Looked up from germline, CDR1 is KGHDR and CDR2 is SFDVKD. There are 16 residues in the CDR3. In nucleotides, the CDR3 is TGTGTCACCAGTGATCCGGCGGGTTCGTCCGCAGATACGCAGTATTTT. It specifies CVTSDPAGSSADTQYF.

In the case of this clonotype: Being one base from a much bigger clone, this may be a read error. The chain couples TRBV12-3 or TRBV12-4 to TRBJ2-7; D perhaps matches TRBD1 (6 bases). Trimming pared 10 bases from V and 4 bases from J, leaving 14 bases between. The CDR3 consists of 12 residues. The CDR3, as DNA: TGTGCCAACGGTATAGGGGGATACGAGCAGTACTTC. Its translation is CANGIGGYEQYF.

The V and J genes are TRBV20-1 and TRBJ2-3, with 8 bases lining up with TRBD1. Looked up from germline, CDR1 is DFQATT and CDR2 is SNEGSKA (reference sequence). J gave up 6 bases and V 6 bases, and 14 bases lay outside the gene matches. This CDR3 is 15 amino acids long. CDR3 protein: CSAPRPETGADTQYF. CDR3 nucleotides: TGCAGTGCCCCCAGGCCGGAGACAGGGGCCGATACGCAGTATTTT.

This sequence joins TRBV5-1 and TRBJ2-7, with 8 positions matching TRBD1. The CDR3 loop spans 15 amino acids. The J segment lost 3 bases and the V segment lost 10 bases, leaving 15 bases of the junction unmatched. Germline CDR1 SGHRS, CDR2 YFSETQ. CDR3 region: CACTIGPTGGYEQYF. CDR3 nucleotide sequence: TGCGCCTGCACCATTGGGCCAACAGGGGGCTACGAGCAGTACTTC. The full variable domain, with the rest looked up from reference TRBV5-1 and TRBJ2-7, is KAGVTQTPRYLIKTRGQQVTLSCSPISGHRSVSWYQQTPGQGLQFLFEYFSETQRNKGNFPGRFSGRQFSNSRSEMNVSTLELGDSALYLCACTIGPTGGYEQYFGPGTRLTVT.

The chain uses TRBV24-1 and TRBJ2-5; 10 bases line up with TRBD2. The CDR3 is made up of 15 amino acids. CDR1 is KGHDR, CDR2 SFDVKD, per germline. With V trimmed by 1 base and J by 11 bases, 9 bases remained unmatched. The CDR3 bases are TGTGCCACCAGTGATTTAGCGGGAGGGTACAATGAGCAGTACTTC. Residues: CATSDLAGGYNEQYF.

This clonotype was detected a few times. CDR3 bases: TGTGCCAGCAGCCCGGGTAGCGGGAGGGAGACCCAGTACTTC. Encoded protein: CASSPGSGRETQYF. This chain links TRBV7-3 with TRBJ2-5; 10 nucleotides line up with TRBD2. With 5 bases clipped from V and 5 bases from J, the junction kept 5 bases outside the gene matches. CDR1 and CDR2 (germline): SGHTA, FQGTGA. The CDR3 is 14 residues long. The full variable domain, its missing parts supplied by reference TRBV7-3 and TRBJ2-5, is GAGVSQTPSNKVTEKGKYVELRCDPISGHTALYWYRQSLGQGPEFLIYFQGTGAADDSGLPNDRFFAVRPEGSVSTLKIQRTERGDSAVYLCASSPGSGRETQYFGPGTRLLVL.